This TCR beta chain was found in a study of early T cells in non-severe SARS-CoV-2 infection. From the 5' RACE reads, TCRdb called clonotypes with MiXCR, one entry per CDR3 protein. This repertoire shows about 83,000 distinct CDR3 sequences, roughly 15% found once; its top ten account for more than 1.2%. The germline gives CDR1 MNHEY, CDR2 SMNVEV (reference sequence). V was shortened by 4 bases and J by 10 bases, with 19 bases between the two germline ends. This CDR3 contains 15 residues. Sequencing input: whole blood. This receptor was obtained from an adult who was a healthcare worker with PCR-confirmed SARS-CoV-2 infection or an uninfected control (not recorded which). The chain couples TRBV27 to TRBJ1-4; unclear D gene. This chain's CDR3 is CASSSSRVAPGKLFF. The CDR3 DNA reads as TGTGCCAGCAGTTCTTCCCGGGTTGCACCGGGAAAACTGTTTTTT.